These 8 T cell receptor beta chains were all obtained from the same sample, sequenced in a study of OX40 agonist ivuxolimab in advanced cancers. Clones were sequenced by immunoSEQ multiplex PCR, and TCRdb holds only the in-frame ones, with some missing. The repertoire consists of about 58,000 clones, with 83% occurring once and the leading ten covering 2.5% to 4%. The material sequenced was CD4+ or CD8+ T cells sorted from blood, taken in a trial of the OX40 agonist ivuxolimab. The receptors derive from an adult with an advanced solid tumor such as melanoma, head and neck, liver or kidney cancer.

The chain joins TRBV18 to TRBJ2-1; D gene uncertain. Germline values: CDR1 KGHSH, CDR2 LQKENI. V shed 3 bases and J shed 3 bases, with 15 bases lying between them. The CDR3 spans 16 residues. CDR3 coding DNA: TGTGCCAGCTCACCCCAGAGGACCTACGGCTACAATGAGCAGTTCTTC. Translated, it gives CASSPQRTYGYNEQFF. Full variable domain (remainder filled in from reference TRBV18 and TRBJ2-1): NAGVMQNPRHLVRRRGQEARLRCSPMKGHSHVYWYRQLPEEGLKFMVYLQKENIIDESGMPKERFSAEFPKEGPSILRIQQVVRGDSAAYFCASSPQRTYGYNEQFFGPGTRLTVL.

A single count supports this clone. J is TRBJ1-5 and V is TRBV7-9; TRBD1 matches 7 bases. V gave up 1 base and J gave up 2 bases; unmatched junction bases: 5. CDR3 length: 16 residues. Germline lookup yields CDR1 SEHNR and CDR2 FQNEAQ (reference sequence). CDR3 in DNA: TGTGCCAGCAGCTTAGGGGACAGCAGACGCAATCAGCCCCAGCATTTT. This gives the protein CASSLGDSRRNQPQHF.

The chain employs TRBV7-2 and TRBJ2-3; 7 bases are a match to TRBD1. The CDR3 spans 15 residues. With V trimmed by 2 bases and J by 4 bases, 6 bases remained unmatched. Germline V lookup: CDR1 SGHTA, CDR2 FQGNSA. The CDR3 nucleotides read TGTGCCAGCAGCTTAACCCGGGACAGAGCAGATACGCAGTATTTT. Its translation is CASSLTRDRADTQYF.

This chain connects TRBV11-2 to TRBJ1-6; D might be TRBD1 (5 bases). The CDR3 is 13 amino acids. V shed 2 bases and J shed 10 bases, with 9 bases lying between them. Germline CDR1 reads SGHAT; CDR2 reads FQNNGV. CDR3 region: CASSLLQESPLHF. The DNA for the CDR3 is TGTGCCAGCAGCTTATTACAGGAATCACCCCTCCACTTT.

The chain links TRBV2 to TRBJ1-2; D call uncertain. The germline gives CDR1 SNHLY, CDR2 FYNNEI. Trimming shortened V by 7 bases and J by 2 bases, and 8 bases separated the two germline ends. This CDR3 is built from 12 residues. The CDR3 nucleotides are TGTGCCAGCATTCCAGACAACTATGGCTACACCTTC. Translated: CASIPDNYGYTF. The full variable domain, its missing parts supplied by reference TRBV2 and TRBJ1-2, is EPEVTQTPSHQVTQMGQEVILRCVPISNHLYFYWYRQILGQKVEFLVSFYNNEISEKSEIFDDQFSVERPDGSNFTLKIRSTKLEDSAMYFCASIPDNYGYTFGSGTRLTVV.

The gene calls are TRBV14 and TRBJ2-1; the D gene is possibly TRBD2 (6 bases). The V gene's germline CDR1 is SGHDN and CDR2 FVKESK. Trimming removed 3 bases from V and 5 bases from J, with 23 bases in between. The CDR3 contains 18 residues. CDR3 coding DNA: TGTGCCAGCAGCCACCGGGACTCCGCATACACTCTTAACAATGAGCAGTTCTTC. This sequence encodes CASSHRDSAYTLNNEQFF.

A few counts support this clone. This chain connects TRBV5-1 to TRBJ1-6; TRBD1 matches 7 bases. Germline V gene sequence: CDR1 SGHRS, CDR2 YFSETQ. Trimming cost V 0 bases and J 7 bases; bases outside gene matches: 4. This CDR3 spans 15 amino acids. Written as DNA, the CDR3 is TGCGCCAGCAGCTTGGAGGGGGCGAGGAATTCACCCCTCCACTTT. Translated, it gives CASSLEGARNSPLHF. The whole variable domain, filled in from reference TRBV5-1 and TRBJ1-6, reads KAGVTQTPRYLIKTRGQQVTLSCSPISGHRSVSWYQQTPGQGLQFLFEYFSETQRNKGNFPGRFSGRQFSNSRSEMNVSTLELGDSALYLCASSLEGARNSPLHFGNGTRLTVT.

The chain is built from TRBV9 and TRBJ2-5; D unresolved. With 3 bases removed from V and 1 base from J, the gap between germline ends came to 22 bases. The CDR3 runs to 18 residues. From germline, CDR1 is SGDLS and CDR2 YYNGEE. In DNA, the CDR3 is TGTGCCAGCAGCGCCCGAGGTTTTGACTGGACGGCCCAAGAGACCCAGTACTTC. It codes for CASSARGFDWTAQETQYF. The full variable domain, in which reference TRBV9 and TRBJ2-5 provide the parts outside the CDR3, is DSGVTQTPKHLITATGQRVTLRCSPRSGDLSVYWYQQSLDQGLQFLIQYYNGEERAKGNILERFSAQQFPDLHSELNLSSLELGDSALYFCASSARGFDWTAQETQYFGPGTRLLVL.